This paragraph covers one T cell receptor beta chain sequence. Germline V gene sequence: CDR1 LNHDA, CDR2 SQIVND (reference sequence). V lost 3 bases, J lost 6 bases, and 9 bases lay in between. The CDR3 contains 13 residues. The assay was immunoSEQ multiplex PCR, and TCRdb's table has in-frame clones only and misses some. The table includes around 18,000 clones, 85% to 90% detected once. This sample is part of a study of T cells in narcolepsy. This chain links TRBV19 with TRBJ1-5; the D is unclear. The sequencing input was memory (CD45RA-) CD4+ T cells from blood. The clonotype originates from a human donor in good health. The CDR3 loop reads CASSILGSQPQHF. Written as DNA, the CDR3 is TGTGCCAGTAGTATTTTGGGGAGTCAGCCCCAGCATTTT.